The 6 T cell receptor beta chains below were found in one sample sequenced in a study of shared clonotypes between healthy human individuals. Measured with immunoSEQ multiplex PCR; TCRdb has only the in-frame clones, and not every one. The sample includes around 500,000 clones, approximately 82% of them seen just once. The sample consisted of PBMCs. These receptors all stem from a woman in her thirties or forties in good health. Some clones in this sample may be carry-over from other donors' samples.

Notes on this clone: The same CDR3 also results from other DNA sequences found in this sample. V gene TRBV10-2 combines with J gene TRBJ2-7; 8 bases match TRBD2. The CDR3 consists of 15 residues. Per the germline V gene, CDR1 is WSHSY and CDR2 is SAAADI. The ends lost 2 bases at V and 5 bases at J; junction bases unmatched: 8. The CDR3 loop is CASSELAGGAHEQYF. The CDR3 DNA follows: TGCGCCAGCAGTGAGCTGGCGGGAGGCGCCCACGAGCAGTACTTC.

This sequence joins TRBV5-6 and TRBJ2-1; possible D gene TRBD1, 6 bases. CDR3 length equals 16 residues. The germline CDR1 and CDR2 sequences are SGHDT and YYEEEE. The V gene lost 3 bases and the J gene lost 0 bases, with 13 bases spanning the gap. This CDR3 reads CASSSQTGSSYNEQFF. Written as DNA, the CDR3 is TGTGCCAGCAGCTCGCAGACAGGTTCCTCCTACAATGAGCAGTTCTTC.

The chain recombines TRBV23-1 with TRBJ2-7; unclear D gene. TRBV23-1 counts as an open reading frame of uncertain function. The CDR3 has 14 residues. V lost 0 bases and J 5 bases, leaving 11 bases between the germline ends. CDR3 nucleotide sequence: TGCGCCAGCAGTCAATCCCAGGCTTTGAACGAGCAGTACTTC. This codes for CASSQSQALNEQYF.

The chain combines TRBV5-1 with TRBJ1-2; D gene uncertain. V was clipped by 0 bases and J by 5 bases, with 11 bases between them. CDR3 length equals 14 residues. CDR1 and CDR2 from the germline V gene are SGHRS and YFSETQ. CDR3 region: CASSLESPSYGYTF. The CDR3 region has the DNA TGCGCCAGCAGCTTGGAGAGTCCTTCGTATGGCTACACCTTC. Looking up the rest from reference TRBV5-1 and TRBJ1-2 gives the full variable domain: KAGVTQTPRYLIKTRGQQVTLSCSPISGHRSVSWYQQTPGQGLQFLFEYFSETQRNKGNFPGRFSGRQFSNSRSEMNVSTLELGDSALYLCASSLESPSYGYTFGSGTRLTVV.

The chain carries TRBV2 and TRBJ2-1; TRBD2 agrees at 9 bases. The CDR3 extends over 15 amino acids. CDR1 SNHLY and CDR2 FYNNEI come from the germline V gene. The V and J ends lost 6 bases and 4 bases, in that order; junction bases with no gene match: 7. The CDR3 DNA sequence: TGTGCCAGCAGCGAAAGCGGGAGGATGTACAATGAGCAGTTCTTC. This codes for CASSESGRMYNEQFF.

Worth noting for this clone: Other DNA variants within this sample encode the same CDR3. This chain joins TRBV10-1 and TRBJ2-7, with 12 nucleotides matching TRBD2. From germline, CDR1 is WNHNN and CDR2 SYGVQD (reference sequence). The CDR3 spans 15 residues. V gave up 6 bases and J gave up 2 bases; unmatched junction bases: 5. The CDR3 loop reads CASSPGLAGTYEQYF. The CDR3 DNA sequence: TGCGCCAGCAGCCCCGGACTAGCGGGGACCTACGAGCAGTACTTC.